This T cell receptor beta chain was recorded in a study of blood T cell repertoires in COVID-19. On the study more broadly: Acute-phase and convalescent COVID-19 samples originated in the United States, Italy and Spain.

Participant reports of clinical history set cohort assignment. TCRdb keeps only in-frame clones here, not all; method: immunoSEQ multiplex PCR. Here the sample spans 230,000 or so clones, approximately 84% being singletons. The CDR3 consists of 14 residues. This TCR derives from a man aged 50-60 years who had recovered from COVID-19. The source material was PBMCs or T cells enriched from blood (not recorded which). The chain links TRBV21-1 to TRBJ1-2; the table's D call, TRBD1, was not checked against the DNA. TRBV21-1 is a recognized pseudogene. The CDR3 DNA is TGTGCCAGCAGCAAAGGACAGCCTAACTATGGCTACACCTTC. It codes for CASSKGQPNYGYTF.